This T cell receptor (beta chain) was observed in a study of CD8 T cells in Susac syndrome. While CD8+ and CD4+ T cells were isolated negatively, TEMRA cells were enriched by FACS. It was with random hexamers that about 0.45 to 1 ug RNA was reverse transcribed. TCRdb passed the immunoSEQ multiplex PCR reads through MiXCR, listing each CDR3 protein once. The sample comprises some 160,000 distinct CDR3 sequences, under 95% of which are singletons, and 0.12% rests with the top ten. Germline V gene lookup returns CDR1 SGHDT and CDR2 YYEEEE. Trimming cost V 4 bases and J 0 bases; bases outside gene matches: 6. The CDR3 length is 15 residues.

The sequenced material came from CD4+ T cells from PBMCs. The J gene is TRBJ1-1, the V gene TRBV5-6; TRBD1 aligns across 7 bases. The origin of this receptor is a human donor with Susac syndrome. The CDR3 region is CASSTGQVMNTEAFF. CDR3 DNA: TGTGCCAGCAGCACCGGACAGGTGATGAACACTGAAGCTTTCTTT.